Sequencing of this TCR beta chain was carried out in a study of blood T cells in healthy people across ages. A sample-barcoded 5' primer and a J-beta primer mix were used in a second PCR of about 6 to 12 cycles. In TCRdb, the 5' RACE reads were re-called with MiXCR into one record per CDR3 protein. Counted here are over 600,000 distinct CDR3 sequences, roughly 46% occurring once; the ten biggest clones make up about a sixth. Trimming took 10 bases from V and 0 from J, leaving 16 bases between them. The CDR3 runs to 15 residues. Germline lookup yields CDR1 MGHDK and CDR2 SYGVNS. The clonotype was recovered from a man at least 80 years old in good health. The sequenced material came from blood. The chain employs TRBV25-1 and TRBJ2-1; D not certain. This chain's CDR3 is CANPPPPSSYNEQFF. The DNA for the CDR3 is TGTGCCAACCCCCCACCGCCGAGCTCCTACAATGAGCAGTTCTTC.